This TCR beta chain was identified in a study of blood T cell repertoires in COVID-19. At the level of the study: From the United States, Italy and Spain came samples of acute and convalescent COVID-19. The cDNA or gDNA used as material had been derived from T cells, B-cell-depleted T cells, or PBMCs.

As originally analysed: Estimation of nucleated cell counts was performed using reference gene primer amplification. TCRdb's copy holds only in-frame clones and misses some; the assay was immunoSEQ multiplex PCR. That table furnishes V, J and clone size, whereas the DNA furnished D and trimming. The sample carries more than 200,000 clones, about 86% recorded once. CDR1 and CDR2 from the germline V gene are MNHEY and SVGAGI. The CDR3 has 16 residues. V dropped 4 bases and J dropped 5; count of bases not matched to a gene: 12. Sequencing was performed on peripheral blood. The V call is TRBV6-5, the J call TRBJ2-7; TRBD1 matches at 9 bases. The receptor was derived from a young man with active or convalescent COVID-19. The CDR3 DNA sequence: TGTGCCAGCAGTTTGGCCCCTCCGGGACAGGGACACGAGCAGTACTTC. Protein: CASSLAPPGQGHEQYF.